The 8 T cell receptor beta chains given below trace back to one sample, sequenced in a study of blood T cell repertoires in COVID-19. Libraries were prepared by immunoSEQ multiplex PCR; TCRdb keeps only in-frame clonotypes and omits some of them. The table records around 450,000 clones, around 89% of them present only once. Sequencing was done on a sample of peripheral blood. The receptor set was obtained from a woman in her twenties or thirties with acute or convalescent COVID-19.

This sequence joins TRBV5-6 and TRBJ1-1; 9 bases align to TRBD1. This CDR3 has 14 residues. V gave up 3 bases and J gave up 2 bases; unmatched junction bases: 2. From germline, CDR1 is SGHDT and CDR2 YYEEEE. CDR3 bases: TGTGCCAGCAGCTACAGGGGGCGAAACACTGAAGCTTTCTTT. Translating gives CASSYRGRNTEAFF.

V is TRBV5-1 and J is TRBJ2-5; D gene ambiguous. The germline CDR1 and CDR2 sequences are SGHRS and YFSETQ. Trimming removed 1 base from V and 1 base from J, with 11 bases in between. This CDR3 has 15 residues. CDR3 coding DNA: TGCGCCAGCAGCTTGTATGGTGCCAGCCAAGAGACCCAGTACTTC. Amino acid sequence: CASSLYGASQETQYF. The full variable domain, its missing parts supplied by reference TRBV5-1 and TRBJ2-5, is KAGVTQTPRYLIKTRGQQVTLSCSPISGHRSVSWYQQTPGQGLQFLFEYFSETQRNKGNFPGRFSGRQFSNSRSEMNVSTLELGDSALYLCASSLYGASQETQYFGPGTRLLVL.

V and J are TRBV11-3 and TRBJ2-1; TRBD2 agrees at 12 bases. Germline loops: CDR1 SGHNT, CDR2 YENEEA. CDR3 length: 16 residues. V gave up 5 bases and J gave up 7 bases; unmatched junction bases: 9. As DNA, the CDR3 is TGTGCCAGCAGCCTATCTAGCGGGGGGGCCCAAAATGAGCAGTTCTTC. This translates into CASSLSSGGAQNEQFF.

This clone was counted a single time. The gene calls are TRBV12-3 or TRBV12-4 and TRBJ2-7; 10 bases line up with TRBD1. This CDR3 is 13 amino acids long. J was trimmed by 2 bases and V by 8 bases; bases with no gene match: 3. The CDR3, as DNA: TGTGCCAGCGCCGGGACAGGGGCCTACGAGCAGTACTTC. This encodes CASAGTGAYEQYF.

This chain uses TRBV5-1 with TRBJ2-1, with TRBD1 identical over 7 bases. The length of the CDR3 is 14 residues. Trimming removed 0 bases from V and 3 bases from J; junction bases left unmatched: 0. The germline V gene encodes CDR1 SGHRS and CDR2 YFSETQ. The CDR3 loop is CASSLGDSYNEQFF. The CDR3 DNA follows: TGCGCCAGCAGCTTGGGGGACAGCTACAATGAGCAGTTCTTC.

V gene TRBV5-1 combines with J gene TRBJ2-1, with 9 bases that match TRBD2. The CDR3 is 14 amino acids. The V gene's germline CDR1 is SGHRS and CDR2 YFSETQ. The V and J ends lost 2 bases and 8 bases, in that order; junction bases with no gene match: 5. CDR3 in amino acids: CASSFPGLADEQFF. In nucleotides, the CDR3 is TGCGCCAGCAGCTTCCCGGGACTAGCCGATGAGCAGTTCTTC.

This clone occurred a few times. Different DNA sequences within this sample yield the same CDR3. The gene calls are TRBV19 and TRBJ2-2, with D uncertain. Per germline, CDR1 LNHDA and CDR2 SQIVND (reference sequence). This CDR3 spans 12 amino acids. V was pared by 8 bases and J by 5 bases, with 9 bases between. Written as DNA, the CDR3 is TGTGCCAGTTCGGAGAAGACCGGGGAGCTGTTTTTT. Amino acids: CASSEKTGELFF.

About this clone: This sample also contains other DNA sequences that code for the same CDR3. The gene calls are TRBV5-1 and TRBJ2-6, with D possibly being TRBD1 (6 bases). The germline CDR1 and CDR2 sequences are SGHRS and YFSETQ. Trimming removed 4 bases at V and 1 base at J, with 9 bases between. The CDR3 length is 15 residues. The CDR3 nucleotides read TGCGCCAGCAGCCCTACAGGGTCTGGGGCCAACGTCCTGACTTTC. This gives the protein CASSPTGSGANVLTF. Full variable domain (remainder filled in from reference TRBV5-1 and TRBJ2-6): KAGVTQTPRYLIKTRGQQVTLSCSPISGHRSVSWYQQTPGQGLQFLFEYFSETQRNKGNFPGRFSGRQFSNSRSEMNVSTLELGDSALYLCASSPTGSGANVLTFGAGSRLTVL.